This is a list of T cell receptor beta chains from one sample in a study of cytomegalovirus exposure and HLA in healthy donors. Here immunoSEQ multiplex PCR was the method, and the copy in TCRdb shows in-frame clones only, minus some. Of just over 80,000 clones listed, about 95% were seen once; the top ten hold approximately 1.2%. What was sequenced was PBMCs. The origin of the receptors is a woman aged 18-35 years in good health and CMV-seronegative. Both conserved end residues are part of each CDR3. A D gene is named only where the DNA matches it firmly. Only part of the rows carry a size: once, few, many, or a class if the clone is expanded.

TRBJ2-5	.	TRBV7-2	.	TGTGCCAGCAGCCCTCAACAGGAAGAGACCCAGTACTTC	CASSPQQEETQYF
TRBJ2-2	TRBD1	TRBV5-1	once	TGCGCCAGCAGCTTGGGTCAGGGGGCTTACACCGGGGAGCTGTTTTTT	CASSLGQGAYTGELFF
TRBJ2-7	.	TRBV25-1	.	TGTGCCAGCAGTGAATTATCGTACGAGCAGTACTTC	CASSELSYEQYF
TRBJ1-3	.	TRBV28	once	TGTGCCAGCAGCACAGTTGGAAACACCATATATTTT	CASSTVGNTIYF
TRBJ1-6	.	TRBV5-1	.	TGCGCCAGCAGCCTAGACTATAATTCACCCCTCCACTTT	CASSLDYNSPLHF
TRBJ1-6	TRBD1	TRBV27	.	TGTGCCAGCAGTTTACTTGGACAGGGTGATAATTCACCCCTCCACTTT	CASSLLGQGDNSPLHF
TRBJ1-1	.	TRBV5-4	.	TGTGCCAGCAGCCATCAGGGGACTGAAGCTTTCTTT	CASSHQGTEAFF
TRBJ2-5	TRBD2	TRBV7-6	.	TGTGCCAGCAGCCTAGCGGGAGGGATCCAGGAGACCCAGTACTTC	CASSLAGGIQETQYF
TRBJ2-3	TRBD2	TRBV28	.	TGTGCCAGCAGTCCCGGGACTAGCCTCAATACGCAGTATTTT	CASSPGTSLNTQYF
TRBJ2-7	TRBD2	TRBV4-1	.	TGCGCCAGCAGCCAAGATTTGGGGGGGGACGAGCAGTACTTC	CASSQDLGGDEQYF
TRBJ2-3	TRBD1	TRBV18	.	TGTGCCAGCTCACCAACGAGACAGGGGATCACAGATACGCAGTATTTT	CASSPTRQGITDTQYF
TRBJ2-2	TRBD2	TRBV27	.	TGTGCCAGCAGTTTAAGGCTTCTAGCGGCGAACACCGGGGAGCTGTTTTTT	CASSLRLLAANTGELFF
TRBJ2-7	.	TRBV7-2	.	TGTGCCAGCAGCTTAGTGGTTCAGGGGGGATACGAGCAGTACTTC	CASSLVVQGGYEQYF
TRBJ2-1	TRBD2	TRBV2	.	TGTGCCAGCAGTTTAACTAGCGGGACGGGTGAGCAGTTCTTC	CASSLTSGTGEQFF
TRBJ2-3	TRBD1	TRBV19	.	TGTGCCAGTAGTTCGTCCGGGACAGGGGGCAGAGATACGCAGTATTTT	CASSSSGTGGRDTQYF
TRBJ1-5	.	TRBV5-1	.	TGCGCCAGCAGTGTGGACAGCATAAATCAGCCCCAGCATTTT	CASSVDSINQPQHF
TRBJ2-3	.	TRBV28	.	TGTGCCAGCAGTTTAGGGGGGACAGATACGCAGTATTTT	CASSLGGTDTQYF
TRBJ2-3	TRBD1	TRBV13	.	TGTGCCAGCAGCCTGGGACAGGGGGCAAGGGATACGCAGTATTTT	CASSLGQGARDTQYF
TRBJ2-7	TRBD2	TRBV7-9	.	TGTGCCAGCAGCTTTTTGGCCGGGACTAGCAACGAGCAGTACTTC	CASSFLAGTSNEQYF
TRBJ2-5	TRBD2	TRBV27	.	TGTGCCAGCAGTTTACTGCCCGGGACTAGCGGGAGTATAGGGGAGACCCAGTACTTC	CASSLLPGTSGSIGETQYF
TRBJ2-1	.	TRBV11-3	.	TGTGCCAGCAGCTTCAGCTCCTACAATGAGCAGTTCTTC	CASSFSSYNEQFF
TRBJ1-3	TRBD1	TRBV4-1	.	TGCGCCAGCAGCCAATTTATGGGACAGTCTGGAAACACCATATATTTT	CASSQFMGQSGNTIYF
TRBJ2-7	TRBD1	TRBV30	.	TGTGCCTGGAGCGACAGGGGCCGGGGTGAGCAGTACTTC	CAWSDRGRGEQYF
TRBJ1-4	.	TRBV29-1	.	TGCAGCGTGGAGGGTTTCACTAATGAAAAACTGTTTTTT	CSVEGFTNEKLFF
TRBJ2-7	TRBD1	TRBV25-1	.	TGTGCCAGCAGTGCACCCCCGGGACAGGGCTCCTACGAGCAGTACTTC	CASSAPPGQGSYEQYF
TRBJ1-6	.	TRBV6-4	.	TGTGCCAGCAGGACGGGGGGTTATAATTCACCCCTCCACTTT	CASRTGGYNSPLHF
TRBJ2-7	.	TRBV6-5	.	TGTGCCAGCAGTTACCTAGTGGGACTGACTTACGAGCAGTACTTC	CASSYLVGLTYEQYF
TRBJ1-1	.	TRBV6-5	.	TGTGCCAGCAGTTACTTCGCGGGTTTGAAGACTGAAGCTTTCTTT	CASSYFAGLKTEAFF
TRBJ1-4	.	TRBV2	once	TGTGCCAGCAGTGTCCCGCGGTTTAATGAAAAACTGTTTTTT	CASSVPRFNEKLFF
TRBJ1-4	TRBD1	TRBV7-9	.	TGTGCCAGCAGCCCGTTACAGGGGGCTGGAGAAAAACTGTTTTTT	CASSPLQGAGEKLFF
TRBJ1-2	TRBD1	TRBV5-1	.	TGCGCCAGCAGCTTGGACCCACAGGGGACTAACTATGGCTACACCTTC	CASSLDPQGTNYGYTF
TRBJ1-5	.	TRBV28	.	TGTGCCAGCAGGACAGATAGCAATCAGCCCCAGCATTTT	CASRTDSNQPQHF
TRBJ1-5	.	TRBV4-1	.	TGCGCCAGCAGCCAAGAGGGGACAAGAGGCAATCAGCCCCAGCATTTT	CASSQEGTRGNQPQHF
TRBJ1-4	TRBD1	TRBV5-3	.	TGTGCCAGAAGCGGAGGCACCGGGACAGCGGTAAGAAAACTGTTTTTT	CARSGGTGTAVRKLFF
TRBJ2-1	TRBD2	TRBV14	once	TGTGCCAGCGGGGAGGCTAGCGGATCCTACAATGAGCAGTTCTTC	CASGEASGSYNEQFF
TRBJ1-4	.	TRBV28	.	TGTGCCAGCAGTTTGGGGGGGAGTAACAATGAAAAACTGTTTTTT	CASSLGGSNNEKLFF
TRBJ1-1	.	TRBV29-1	few	TGCAGCGTTGAGCGAGCTGGGAGCACTGAAGCTTTCTTT	CSVERAGSTEAFF
TRBJ2-7	TRBD2	TRBV2	.	TGTGCCAGCAGGGCCCGGCGGGAGGGCGAGCAGTACTTC	CASRARREGEQYF
TRBJ2-2	TRBD1	TRBV5-1	.	TGCGCCAGCAGTCCTAGGGGGCTCGGGGAGCTGTTTTTT	CASSPRGLGELFF
TRBJ1-1	.	TRBV29-1	few	TGCAGCGCCGGGTCCTCCGAAGGCACTGAAGCTTTCTTT	CSAGSSEGTEAFF
TRBJ1-2	TRBD1	TRBV5-5	.	TGTGCCAGCAGCACCCGGACAGGGAACGGCTACACCTTC	CASSTRTGNGYTF
TRBJ2-5	TRBD2	TRBV2	.	TGTGCCAGCAGTGTATCTAGCGGGGAGACCCAGTACTTC	CASSVSSGETQYF
TRBJ2-1	TRBD2	TRBV5-6	.	TGTGCCAGCAGCTTGGGGGCGGGAGGGTTCTACAATGAGCAGTTCTTC	CASSLGAGGFYNEQFF
TRBJ2-1	TRBD2	TRBV6-6	.	TGTGCCAGCTGTGCGGGAGGGACCTACAATGAGCAGTTCTTC	CASCAGGTYNEQFF
TRBJ2-7	.	TRBV5-1	.	TGCGCCAGCAGAGGGGAATCCTTCTACGAGCAGTACTTC	CASRGESFYEQYF